The next 21 T cell receptor beta chains were all read from a single sample in a study of brain T cells in children with intractable seizures. As to time point: blood from clinic visit 5 months post-surgery; TSC patient then seizure free. Produced via immunoSEQ multiplex PCR; TCRdb's table is partial and in-frame only. The repertoire holds 340,000 or so clones, with over 85% as singletons. The input for sequencing was peripheral blood, taken 4 to 5 months after surgery. The receptors were sampled from a boy under three years old with tuberous sclerosis and intractable seizures.

The chain recombines TRBV7-2 with TRBJ2-1; perhaps TRBD2 as D (6 bases). Per the germline V gene, CDR1 is SGHTA and CDR2 is FQGNSA. The V end lost 6 bases, the J end lost 4 bases, and 19 bases lay between the germline ends. This CDR3 is 16 amino acids long. CDR3 protein: CASRPLARRPYNEQFF. The CDR3 coding sequence is TGTGCCAGCAGGCCTCTAGCGAGAAGACCGTACAATGAGCAGTTCTTC.

The CDR3 spells CASSPSEGLSSYEQYF. In nucleotides, the CDR3 is TGTGCCAGCAGTCCGTCGGAGGGGCTCTCCTCCTACGAGCAGTACTTC. The J gene is TRBJ2-7, the V gene TRBV28, with D perhaps matching TRBD2 (6 bases). From germline, CDR1 is MDHEN and CDR2 SYDVKM. Deletions cut 5 bases from V and 0 bases from J, with 17 bases between. The CDR3 is 16 amino acids.

The rearrangement joins TRBV6-5 to TRBJ2-2; D unresolved. The CDR3 sequence is 14 residues long. The V gene's germline CDR1 is MNHEY and CDR2 SVGAGI. The V end was cut by 5 bases, the J end by 0 bases, with 7 bases between. The CDR3 DNA reads TGTGCCAGCAGTATAAATCCGAACACCGGGGAGCTGTTTTTT. This sequence encodes CASSINPNTGELFF.

This chain joins TRBV7-9 and TRBJ2-5; D perhaps matches TRBD1 (5 bases). Germline V CDR1 and CDR2: SEHNR, FQNEAQ (reference sequence). This CDR3 region has 15 residues. V dropped 8 bases and J dropped 5 bases, with 21 bases sitting between them. DNA for the CDR3: TGTGCCAGCGGTGGGGCAGACTTCGTTCGGGAGACCCAGTACTTC. It codes for CASGGADFVRETQYF. Full variable domain (remainder filled in from reference TRBV7-9 and TRBJ2-5): DTGVSQNPRHKITKRGQNVTFRCDPISEHNRLYWYRQTLGQGPEFLTYFQNEAQLEKSRLLSDRFSAERPKGSFSTLEIQRTEQGDSAMYLCASGGADFVRETQYFGPGTRLLVL.

This chain uses TRBV5-6 with TRBJ2-3; D might be TRBD2 (5 bases). CDR1 and CDR2 from the germline V gene are SGHDT and YYEEEE. V gave up 0 bases and J gave up 4 bases, with 9 bases separating them. The CDR3 sequence is 14 residues long. CDR3 sequence (DNA): TGTGCCAGCAGCTTGGCCACCGGGGCAGATACGCAGTATTTT. It specifies CASSLATGADTQYF.

The chain carries TRBV6-2 or TRBV6-3 and TRBJ2-7; unclear D gene. This CDR3 spans 14 amino acids. The germline V gene encodes CDR1 MNHEY and CDR2 SVGEGT. Trimming pared 2 bases from V and 2 bases from J, leaving 10 bases between. The DNA for the CDR3 is TGTGCCAGCAGTTACATCGAGTTTCCCTACGAGCAGTACTTC. It translates to CASSYIEFPYEQYF.

V gene TRBV15 combines with J gene TRBJ2-7; 7 nucleotides line up with TRBD2. Germline V lookup: CDR1 LNHNV, CDR2 YYDKDF (reference sequence). CDR3 length equals 16 residues. The trim removed 0 bases at V and 6 bases at J, leaving 11 bases unmatched. CDR3 sequence: CATSRDPRPGRAEQYF. The CDR3 DNA reads as TGTGCCACCAGCAGAGATCCCCGGCCTGGGAGGGCCGAGCAGTACTTC.

V and J are TRBV5-1 and TRBJ1-1; 7 bases align to TRBD1. Looked up from germline, CDR1 is SGHRS and CDR2 is YFSETQ. The CDR3 totals 15 residues. V lost 3 bases, J lost 2 bases, and 7 bases stayed unmatched. CDR3: CASSYWTGQNTEAFF. CDR3 nucleotide sequence: TGCGCCAGCAGCTACTGGACAGGACAAAACACTGAAGCTTTCTTT.

V is TRBV6-5 and J is TRBJ1-2, with D possibly TRBD1 on 5 matching bases. Deletions cut 0 bases from V and 1 base from J, with 9 bases between. Germline CDR1 and CDR2: MNHEY and SVGAGI. The CDR3 is 15 residues long. The CDR3 sequence is CASSYSNRHNYGYTF. The CDR3 bases are TGTGCCAGCAGTTACTCGAACAGGCATAACTATGGCTACACCTTC.

This clone was picked up one time. The chain joins TRBV5-1 to TRBJ2-3; D is uncertain. CDR3 size: 14 residues. With 0 bases removed from V and 4 bases from J, the gap between germline ends came to 9 bases. Germline assignment: CDR1 SGHRS and CDR2 YFSETQ. The CDR3 DNA reads as TGCGCCAGCAGCTTGGTACGGGTAGCAGATACGCAGTATTTT. Protein product: CASSLVRVADTQYF.

This chain joins TRBV29-1 and TRBJ2-2; 10 bases align to TRBD2. V was pared by 1 base and J by 3 bases, with 5 bases of the junction left unmatched. Germline V lookup: CDR1 SQVTM, CDR2 ANQGSEA. The CDR3 contains 16 residues. The CDR3 coding sequence is TGCAGCGTTGAAGCCGTAGCGGGAGGCGACACCGGGGAGCTGTTTTTT. It yields the protein CSVEAVAGGDTGELFF.

CDR3 sequence reads: CASSPLAMWEEQYF. As DNA, the CDR3 is TGTGCCAGTAGTCCACTAGCCATGTGGGAAGAGCAGTACTTC. The genes are TRBV19 and TRBJ2-7; maybe TRBD2 (6 bases). The CDR3 loop spans 14 amino acids. V was pared by 5 bases and J by 7 bases, with 18 bases between. CDR1 is LNHDA, CDR2 SQIVND, per germline (reference sequence).

The chain has TRBV30 and TRBJ2-2; D not resolved. Trimming left V 1 base short and J 9 bases short, with 6 bases between. Germline CDR1 and CDR2: GTSNPN and SVGIG (reference sequence). The CDR3 has 11 amino acids. The CDR3 DNA sequence: TGTGCCTGGAGTGAATGGCGGGAGCTGTTTTTT. As protein: CAWSEWRELFF. Supplemented by reference TRBV30 and TRBJ2-2, the full variable domain reads SQTIHQWPATLVQPVGSPLSLECTVEGTSNPNLYWYRQAAGRGLQLLFYSVGIGQISSEVPQNLSASRPQDRQFILSSKKLLLSDSGFYLCAWSEWRELFFGEGSRLTVL.

This clone was seen only once. This sequence joins TRBV4-1 and TRBJ2-3; TRBD2 matches 7 bases. The V and J ends lost 4 bases and 1 base, in that order; junction bases with no gene match: 5. The CDR3 covers 15 residues. Germline assignment: CDR1 MGHRA and CDR2 YSYEKL. CDR3 sequence reads: CASSRRLAGTDTQYF. DNA for the CDR3: TGCGCCAGCAGCCGGAGGCTAGCGGGCACAGATACGCAGTATTTT.

The V gene is TRBV2, the J gene TRBJ2-1; D gene unclear. V shed 11 bases and J shed 1 base, with 15 bases lying between them. The germline CDR1 and CDR2 sequences are SNHLY and FYNNEI. The CDR3 is 14 residues long. The CDR3 region is CAQLTRSSYNEQFF. The DNA of the CDR3 is TGTGCCCAGCTGACACGCTCGTCCTACAATGAGCAGTTCTTC.

V and J are TRBV7-2 and TRBJ2-3; D remains unclear. The CDR3 runs 16 residues. V was clipped by 7 bases and J by 0 bases, with 17 bases between them. CDR1 is SGHTA, CDR2 FQGNSA, per germline. Here the CDR3 reads CASTLRLFGSTDTQYF. CDR3 nucleotide sequence: TGTGCCAGCACTCTACGGCTGTTTGGCAGCACAGATACGCAGTATTTT. Together with reference TRBV7-2 and TRBJ2-3, the CDR3 gives the full variable domain: GAGVSQSPSNKVTEKGKDVELRCDPISGHTALYWYRQSLGQGLEFLIYFQGNSAPDKSGLPSDRFSAERTGGSVSTLTIQRTQQEDSAVYLCASTLRLFGSTDTQYFGPGTRLTVL.

In DNA, the CDR3 is TGTGCCAGCAGTCCGTTGAGTGACACTGAAGCTTTCTTT. Translating gives CASSPLSDTEAFF. J is TRBJ1-1 and V is TRBV27; unclear D gene. The CDR3 has 13 amino acids. Germline V CDR1 and CDR2: MNHEY, SMNVEV (reference sequence). V gave up 5 bases and J gave up 3 bases, with 10 bases separating them.

This sequence joins TRBV19 and TRBJ2-1; D remains ambiguous. Trimming cost V 7 bases and J 0 bases, with 19 bases left between them. CDR1 is LNHDA and CDR2 is SQIVND in the germline V gene (reference sequence). The CDR3 is made up of 17 amino acids. CDR3 region: CASTPAHPFTSYNEQFF. CDR3 DNA sequence: TGTGCCAGTACCCCGGCTCATCCTTTCACCTCCTACAATGAGCAGTTCTTC.

J is TRBJ1-6 and V is TRBV7-9, with TRBD1 matching over 11 bases. The junction had 4 bases not matched to a gene; V was cut back by 5 bases and J by 10 bases. The CDR3 length is 14 residues. Germline V lookup: CDR1 SEHNR, CDR2 FQNEAQ (reference sequence). The CDR3 DNA sequence: TGTGCCAGCAGCCTGGACAGGGGGCAGTCACCCCTCCACTTT. This gives the protein CASSLDRGQSPLHF.

The chain is built from TRBV4-1 and TRBJ2-1; D call uncertain. CDR3 length: 14 residues. V was pared by 0 bases and J by 3 bases, with 6 bases between. In germline, CDR1 is MGHRA, CDR2 YSYEKL. The CDR3 sequence is CASSQDGDYNEQFF. The DNA of the CDR3 is TGCGCCAGCAGCCAAGACGGAGACTACAATGAGCAGTTCTTC.

The chain combines TRBV19 with TRBJ2-1, with TRBD2 matching over 12 bases. The ends lost 5 bases at V and 7 bases at J; junction bases unmatched: 6. Germline V CDR1 and CDR2: LNHDA, SQIVND (reference sequence). CDR3 length equals 15 residues. CDR3 in DNA: TGTGCCAGTAGTCCGACTAGCGGGAGAGGTAATGAGCAGTTCTTC. Its translation is CASSPTSGRGNEQFF.